The 20 T cell receptor beta chains in this list originate from one sample, sequenced in a study of blood T cell repertoires in COVID-19. The method was immunoSEQ multiplex PCR; TCRdb's version includes in-frame clones alone and lacks a portion of them. The data hold roughly 260,000 clones, with around 85% observed a single time. The sequenced material came from peripheral blood. The receptors come from a woman in her 40s with active or convalescent COVID-19.

The chain joins TRBV19 to TRBJ2-5; 14 bases match TRBD2. V was clipped by 5 bases and J by 5 bases; unmatched bases: 4. The length of the CDR3 is 15 residues. CDR1 is LNHDA and CDR2 is SQIVND in the germline V gene (reference sequence). The CDR3 DNA reads as TGTGCCAGTAGTCCGGGACTAGCGGGGGCGGAGACCCAGTACTTC. This encodes CASSPGLAGAETQYF.

V usage is TRBV18 and J usage is TRBJ2-1, with 7 positions matching TRBD2. V lost 4 bases and J lost 7; bases outside the gene matches: 10. The CDR3 runs to 15 residues. Germline loops: CDR1 KGHSH, CDR2 LQKENI. CDR3 bases: TGTGCCAGCTCACAGAGAGCGGGGAGGACAAATGAGCAGTTCTTC. Amino acid sequence: CASSQRAGRTNEQFF.

V is TRBV5-1 and J is TRBJ1-4; 7 positions match TRBD1. Trimming cost V 4 bases and J 2 bases; bases outside gene matches: 2. The CDR3 consists of 14 residues. Germline V lookup: CDR1 SGHRS, CDR2 YFSETQ. The CDR3 here is CASSLGQTNEKLFF. The CDR3 DNA reads as TGCGCCAGCAGCCTGGGACAGACTAATGAAAAACTGTTTTTT.

The chain employs TRBV28 and TRBJ2-5, with a tentative D call TRBD1 (6 bases). Trimming pared 5 bases from V and 4 bases from J, leaving 14 bases between. CDR1 is MDHEN and CDR2 is SYDVKM in the germline V gene. The CDR3 sequence is 14 residues long. This chain's CDR3 is CASSQDWGPETQYF. CDR3 in DNA: TGTGCCAGCAGTCAAGACTGGGGGCCAGAGACCCAGTACTTC.

The rearrangement uses TRBV28 and TRBJ2-7, with D possibly matching TRBD2 (5 bases). CDR1 is MDHEN, CDR2 SYDVKM, per germline. CDR3 length: 13 residues. V dropped 6 bases and J dropped 2 bases, with 11 bases sitting between them. CDR3 nucleotide sequence: TGTGCCAGCAGCCCCCCGAGGGCCTACGAGCAGTACGTC. It specifies CASSPPRAYEQYV.

This clone appeared a single time. This chain uses TRBV7-2 with TRBJ1-2; D ambiguous. This CDR3 has 14 amino acids. Germline lookup yields CDR1 SGHTA and CDR2 FQGNSA. Trimming shortened V by 1 base and J by 7 bases, and 13 bases separated the two germline ends. The DNA for the CDR3 is TGTGCCAGCAGCTTAGATCCCCACCGCGGTGGCTACACCTTC. Its protein is CASSLDPHRGGYTF.

This chain uses TRBV7-8 with TRBJ2-7; D possibly corresponds to TRBD1 (6 bases). V lost 1 base and J 2 bases, leaving 12 bases between the germline ends. Germline V gives CDR1 SGHVS, CDR2 FQNEAQ. The CDR3 covers 15 residues. The CDR3 loop is CASSLGRGKAYEQYV. CDR3 sequence (DNA): TGTGCCAGCAGCTTAGGCAGGGGTAAGGCCTACGAGCAGTACGTC.

This rearrangement joins TRBV4-1 to TRBJ1-3; D is uncertain. Trimming shortened V by 0 bases and J by 4 bases, and 10 bases separated the two germline ends. This CDR3 is built from 15 residues. Germline loops: CDR1 MGHRA, CDR2 YSYEKL. The CDR3 loop is CASSQETTHGNTIYF. CDR3 DNA sequence: TGCGCCAGCAGCCAAGAAACTACCCACGGAAACACCATATATTTT.

V and J are TRBV7-9 and TRBJ2-5; 7 bases match TRBD1. The germline CDR1 and CDR2 sequences are SEHNR and FQNEAQ (reference sequence). Unmatched junction bases numbered 16, after V lost 4 bases and J lost 5 bases. The length of the CDR3 is 17 residues. CDR3 region: CASSSTPGTEGSETQYF. For the CDR3, the DNA is TGTGCCAGCAGCTCGACCCCCGGGACAGAGGGCTCTGAGACCCAGTACTTC.

CDR3 in DNA: TGCGCCAGCAGCCCCCTGGACAGAACGGGCACAGATACGCAGTATTTT. It encodes CASSPLDRTGTDTQYF. The rearrangement links TRBV5-1 to TRBJ2-3; possibly TRBD1 for D (6 bases). The germline V gene encodes CDR1 SGHRS and CDR2 YFSETQ. The CDR3 extends over 16 amino acids. V gave up 4 bases and J gave up 1 base, with 16 bases separating them.

The V call is TRBV3-1 (or the pseudogene TRBV3-2), the J call TRBJ2-1; TRBD1 aligns across 10 bases. The V gene's germline CDR1 is LGHDT and CDR2 YNNKEL (reference sequence). Trimming at V came to 0 bases and at J to 9 bases, leaving 14 bases not matched to a gene. The CDR3 is made up of 18 amino acids. CDR3 coding DNA: TGTGCCAGCAGCCAAGATCCAGTTGGGACAGGGGTTACTACTGAGCAGTTCTTC. It codes for CASSQDPVGTGVTTEQFF.

For this clone: Other DNA sequences from this sample encode an identical CDR3 as well. This chain uses TRBV7-9 with TRBJ2-7, with unresolved D. Looked up from germline, CDR1 is SEHNR and CDR2 is FQNEAQ (reference sequence). The V and J ends lost 5 bases and 4 bases respectively, with 6 bases between them. The CDR3 totals 11 residues. CDR3 loop: CASSPAYEQYF. CDR3 nucleotide sequence: TGTGCCAGCAGCCCAGCGTACGAGCAGTACTTC.

J is TRBJ2-2 and V is TRBV7-6; D possibly corresponds to TRBD1 (6 bases). V lost 1 base to trimming and J lost 3 bases, with 15 bases between them. Germline V gives CDR1 SGHVS, CDR2 FNYEAQ. The CDR3 contains 17 residues. The CDR3 here is CASSLGIRGFDTGELFF. The CDR3 DNA is TGTGCCAGCAGCTTAGGCATCAGGGGCTTTGACACCGGGGAGCTGTTTTTT.

There are a few counts of this clone. J is TRBJ1-5 and V is TRBV10-1; D gene unclear. The V end lost 4 bases, the J end lost 8 bases, and 12 bases lay between the germline ends. This CDR3 spans 13 amino acids. Germline V gives CDR1 WNHNN, CDR2 SYGVQD (reference sequence). CDR3 sequence: CASSAGLGEPQHF. CDR3 sequence (DNA): TGCGCCAGCAGTGCTGGGCTCGGGGAGCCCCAGCATTTT.

The chain carries TRBV28 and TRBJ1-1, with D possibly being TRBD1 (6 bases). The CDR3 runs to 16 residues. CDR1 is MDHEN, CDR2 SYDVKM, per germline. Trimming left V 6 bases short and J 2 bases short, with 19 bases between. CDR3 region: CASSFLGGAANTEAFF. CDR3 DNA: TGTGCCAGCAGCTTCCTTGGGGGGGCGGCTAACACTGAAGCTTTCTTT.

The gene calls are TRBV5-4 and TRBJ2-2, with D perhaps TRBD2 (5 bases). The germline V gene has CDR1 SGHNT and CDR2 YYREEE (reference sequence). V was shortened by 1 base and J by 7 bases, with 17 bases between the two germline ends. The CDR3 length is 16 residues. The CDR3 region has the DNA TGTGCCAGCAGCTTGTCGGTGACTAACACCGTCGGGGAGCTGTTTTTT. It is translated as CASSLSVTNTVGELFF.

The chain uses TRBV28 and TRBJ1-3, with D possibly matching TRBD1 (6 bases). Deletions cut 5 bases from V and 4 bases from J, with 15 bases between. The germline gives CDR1 MDHEN, CDR2 SYDVKM. The length of the CDR3 is 15 residues. CDR3 bases: TGTGCCAGCAGTGCCGGAAACAGGGCCGGAAACACCATATATTTT. Translation: CASSAGNRAGNTIYF.

The chain recombines TRBV11-2 with TRBJ1-2; D may be TRBD1 (6 bases). The CDR3 spans 14 residues. The V gene's germline CDR1 is SGHAT and CDR2 FQNNGV. Trimming stripped 5 bases from V and 7 bases from J, with 17 bases between. CDR3 bases: TGTGCCAGCAGCCCTCGTCGCGGGGGCCGTGGCTACACCTTC. As protein: CASSPRRGGRGYTF.

V usage is TRBV18 and J usage is TRBJ2-3; unclear D gene. Trimming stripped 0 bases from V and 6 bases from J, with 7 bases between. Germline V lookup: CDR1 KGHSH, CDR2 LQKENI. The CDR3 loop spans 13 amino acids. This CDR3 is CASSPPTSDTQYF. The DNA of the CDR3 is TGTGCCAGCTCACCACCGACATCCGATACGCAGTATTTT. Variable domain in full (rest from reference TRBV18 and TRBJ2-3): NAGVMQNPRHLVRRRGQEARLRCSPMKGHSHVYWYRQLPEEGLKFMVYLQKENIIDESGMPKERFSAEFPKEGPSILRIQQVVRGDSAAYFCASSPPTSDTQYFGPGTRLTVL.

The gene calls are TRBV5-4 and TRBJ2-3; 10 bases match TRBD2. The CDR3 has 15 amino acids. Germline values: CDR1 SGHNT, CDR2 YYREEE (reference sequence). The J segment lost 6 bases and the V segment lost 0 bases, leaving 4 bases of the junction unmatched. CDR3 nucleotide sequence: TGTGCCAGCAGCTTGGATAGCGGGGGGACGGATACGCAGTATTTT. Translating it yields CASSLDSGGTDTQYF.